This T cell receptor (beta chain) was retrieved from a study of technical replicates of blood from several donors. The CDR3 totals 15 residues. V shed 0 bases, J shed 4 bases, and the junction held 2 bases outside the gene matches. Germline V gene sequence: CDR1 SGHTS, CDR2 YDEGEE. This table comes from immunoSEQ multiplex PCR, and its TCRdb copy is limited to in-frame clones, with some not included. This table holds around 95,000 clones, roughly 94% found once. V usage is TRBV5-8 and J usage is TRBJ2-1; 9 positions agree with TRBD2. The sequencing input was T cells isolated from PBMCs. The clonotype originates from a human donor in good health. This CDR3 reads CASSLEGLAYNEQFF. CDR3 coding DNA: TGTGCCAGCAGCTTGGAGGGACTAGCTTACAATGAGCAGTTCTTC.